These 15 T cell receptor beta chains were sequenced from one sample in a study of cytomegalovirus exposure and HLA in healthy donors. The PCR had 60 Vbeta and 13 Jbeta primers. Produced via immunoSEQ multiplex PCR; TCRdb's table is partial and in-frame only. This sample has about 210,000 clones, with about four fifths found just once. Material for sequencing was PBMCs. These receptor sequences come from a man aged 40-55 years in good health and CMV-seropositive.

The V call is TRBV2, the J call TRBJ1-1; no definite D call. This CDR3 region has 12 residues. V was clipped by 4 bases and J by 3 bases, with 6 bases between them. CDR1 and CDR2 (germline): SNHLY, FYNNEI. CDR3 sequence (DNA): TGTGCCAGCAGTGTTACAGACACTGAAGCTTTCTTT. It specifies CASSVTDTEAFF.

This chain connects TRBV5-1 to TRBJ1-1; possibly TRBD1 for D (5 bases). CDR3 length: 15 amino acids. Trimming cost V 1 base and J 4 bases, with 14 bases left between them. Germline V CDR1 and CDR2: SGHRS, YFSETQ. The CDR3 here is CASSLSGVQVTEAFF. The CDR3 coding sequence is TGCGCCAGCAGCTTGTCGGGGGTCCAGGTCACTGAAGCTTTCTTT.

In its sample, this clone was seen once. The chain employs TRBV6-5 and TRBJ1-1; D remains ambiguous. V dropped 7 bases and J dropped 2 bases, with 14 bases sitting between them. The CDR3 runs to 14 residues. Germline V gene sequence: CDR1 MNHEY, CDR2 SVGAGI. The CDR3 spells CASNFPTPNTEAFF. CDR3 coding DNA: TGTGCCAGCAACTTCCCGACACCTAACACTGAAGCTTTCTTT.

This clone turned up a few times. V usage is TRBV21-1 and J usage is TRBJ2-5; the D call of TRBD2 is as the table states it, not checked on the DNA. TRBV21-1 is tagged as a pseudogene. This CDR3 is 17 amino acids long. CDR3 protein: CASSEQASGRAVETQYF. The CDR3 nucleotides read TGTGCCAGCAGCGAACAGGCTAGCGGGAGGGCCGTAGAGACCCAGTACTTC.

The table lists this clone with a count of one. The chain links TRBV28 to TRBJ1-5, with D hard to call. V lost 3 bases and J 1 base, leaving 13 bases between the germline ends. This CDR3 contains 16 residues. CDR1 is MDHEN and CDR2 is SYDVKM in the germline V gene. CDR3 sequence reads: CASSLRGQVSNQPQHF. The CDR3 nucleotides are TGTGCCAGCAGTTTGCGTGGCCAGGTCAGCAATCAGCCCCAGCATTTT.

This chain connects TRBV30 to TRBJ1-1; possibly TRBD1 for D (5 bases). V was pared by 0 bases and J by 0 bases, with 11 bases between. The CDR3 has 15 amino acids. The germline V gene encodes CDR1 GTSNPN and CDR2 SVGIG (reference sequence). CDR3 sequence reads: CAWSVWGGMNTEAFF. The CDR3 DNA reads as TGTGCCTGGAGTGTATGGGGGGGGATGAACACTGAAGCTTTCTTT.

V gene TRBV6-1 combines with J gene TRBJ1-2, with D possibly matching TRBD1 (6 bases). In germline, CDR1 is MNHNS, CDR2 SASEGT. V lost 7 bases to trimming and J lost 4 bases, with 13 bases between them. The CDR3 totals 13 residues. CDR3 coding DNA: TGTGCCAGCACCCCGACAGGACTCTATGGCTACACCTTC. Its translation: CASTPTGLYGYTF.

In DNA, the CDR3 is TGTGCCAGCAGCTTATCCGGGTCCTTGAGCTTTAACTATGGCTACACCTTC. This gives the protein CASSLSGSLSFNYGYTF. The V and J genes are TRBV7-8 and TRBJ1-2; no definite D call. V was shortened by 2 bases and J by 1 base, with 17 bases between the two germline ends. Germline V gene sequence: CDR1 SGHVS, CDR2 FQNEAQ. The CDR3 has 17 residues. Using reference TRBV7-8 and TRBJ1-2 for the parts outside the CDR3, the full variable domain is GAGVSQSPRYKVAKRGQDVALRCDPISGHVSLFWYQQALGQGPEFLTYFQNEAQLDKSGLPSDRFFAERPEGSVSTLKIQRTQQEDSAVYLCASSLSGSLSFNYGYTFGSGTRLTVV.

This rearrangement joins TRBV5-4 to TRBJ2-5, with 16 nucleotides matching TRBD2. J lost 5 bases, V lost 4 bases, and 8 bases had no gene match. The germline V gene encodes CDR1 SGHNT and CDR2 YYREEE (reference sequence). The CDR3 has 17 residues. The CDR3 is CASSPGLAGGLPETQYF. The CDR3 DNA follows: TGTGCCAGCAGCCCGGGACTAGCGGGAGGGCTACCGGAGACCCAGTACTTC.

V is TRBV2 and J is TRBJ1-5, with 7 bases fitting TRBD1. Trimming cost V 8 bases and J 5 bases; bases outside gene matches: 12. This CDR3 is 15 amino acids long. CDR1 SNHLY and CDR2 FYNNEI come from the germline V gene. The CDR3 region has the DNA TGTGCCAGCGCGGGTCGAGGGGGCCGGGATCAGCCCCAGCATTTT. Protein sequence: CASAGRGGRDQPQHF.

The chain carries TRBV30 and TRBJ1-2; D not resolved. Germline-derived CDR1 and CDR2 are GTSNPN and SVGIG (reference sequence). The length of the CDR3 is 15 residues. V lost 2 bases to trimming and J lost 0 bases, with 13 bases between them. The CDR3 reads CAWSSAATSNYGYTF. CDR3 nucleotide sequence: TGTGCCTGGAGTTCGGCAGCGACCTCTAACTATGGCTACACCTTC.

The chain recombines TRBV18 with TRBJ1-2; D remains unclear. The CDR3 is 14 residues long. The V end was cut by 2 bases, the J end by 8 bases, with 15 bases between. CDR1 and CDR2 (germline): KGHSH, LQKENI. CDR3 region: CASSPISRTGGYTF. CDR3 DNA sequence: TGTGCCAGCTCACCAATATCCAGGACGGGGGGCTACACCTTC.

V gene TRBV6-5 combines with J gene TRBJ1-2, with D maybe TRBD1 (5 bases). V lost 4 bases to trimming and J lost 3 bases, with 12 bases between them. The CDR3 loop spans 14 amino acids. Germline V gene lookup returns CDR1 MNHEY and CDR2 SVGAGI. In nucleotides, the CDR3 is TGTGCCAGCAGTTTCCGAACCAGGGACTATGGCTACACCTTC. Translation: CASSFRTRDYGYTF.

J is TRBJ1-1 and V is TRBV29-1, with D possibly TRBD1 on 5 matching bases. The V end lost 7 bases, the J end lost 5 bases, and 23 bases lay between the germline ends. The CDR3 covers 15 residues. Germline V lookup: CDR1 SQVTM, CDR2 ANQGSEA. The CDR3 is CSAQISGGYLTEAFF. CDR3 coding DNA: TGCAGCGCCCAGATTAGTGGGGGGTATTTGACTGAAGCTTTCTTT.

The chain employs TRBV18 and TRBJ2-1, with D maybe TRBD1 (5 bases). The CDR3 spans 14 residues. V lost 5 bases and J lost 6, with 14 bases in between. Germline V gene sequence: CDR1 KGHSH, CDR2 LQKENI. The CDR3 loop reads CASSAITGSNEQFF. CDR3 coding DNA: TGTGCCAGCTCAGCCATAACAGGCTCCAATGAGCAGTTCTTC.